Listed below are T cell receptor beta chains from one sample, sequenced in a study of blood T cell repertoires in COVID-19. Assay used: immunoSEQ multiplex PCR; TCRdb lists only in-frame clones, some missing. This table has 110,000 to 150,000 clones, roughly 90% appearing once. The sequenced sample was peripheral blood. All receptors derive from a man aged 55 to 70 with active or convalescent COVID-19. The CDR3 runs from the conserved cysteine through the conserved F or W. Fields, in order: CDR3 length, J gene, clone size, V gene, D gene, CDR3 protein, CDR3 DNA. D genes are given only for firm matches. Size is stated for part of the rows, as once, few or many counts, or as a class when the clone is expanded.

>13|TRBJ2-3|.|TRBV10-2|.
CASSDPGDTTQYF
TGCGCCAGCAGTGACCCCGGAGATACCACGCAGTATTTT
>13|TRBJ2-4|.|TRBV15|.
CATSIPPENIQYF
TGTGCCACCAGCATCCCGCCGGAAAACATTCAGTACTTC
>13|TRBJ2-2|.|TRBV6-4|.
CASPARGPGELFF
TGTGCCAGCCCGGCCCGGGGTCCCGGGGAGCTGTTTTTT
>13|TRBJ2-7|.|TRBV6-6|.
CASSSGTSYEQYF
TGTGCCTCAAGTTCCGGGACTTCCTACGAGCAGTACTTC
>16|TRBJ1-3|.|TRBV6-1|TRBD1
CASSEAGTASGNTIYF
TGTGCCAGCAGTGAAGCGGGGACAGCCTCTGGAAACACCATATATTTT
>13|TRBJ2-5|.|TRBV7-8|.
CASSLPPFETQYF
TGTGCCAGCAGCCTCCCTCCGTTCGAGACCCAGTACTTC
>14|TRBJ1-3|.|TRBV30|.
CAWSVTSSGNTIYF
TGTGCCTGGAGTGTAACCAGCTCTGGAAACACCATATATTTT
>16|TRBJ1-4|.|TRBV7-2|.
CASSSASPAANEKLFF
TGTGCCAGCAGCTCTGCGAGTCCTGCGGCTAATGAAAAACTGTTTTTT
>15|TRBJ2-1|once|TRBV7-2|TRBD2
CASSLEAGGWNEQFF
TGTGCCAGCAGCTTAGAAGCGGGAGGGTGGAATGAGCAGTTCTTC
>15|TRBJ2-2|.|TRBV19|TRBD2
CASMGTSGPGGELFF
TGTGCCAGTATGGGGACTAGCGGTCCGGGAGGGGAGCTGTTTTTT
>16|TRBJ2-7|.|TRBV11-2|TRBD1
CASSLAGTGYNYEQYF
TGTGCCAGCAGCTTAGCGGGGACAGGGTATAACTACGAGCAGTACTTC
>15|TRBJ2-1|.|TRBV19|TRBD2
CASRKSREQAIEQFF
TGTGCCAGTAGGAAATCGCGGGAGCAGGCAATTGAGCAGTTCTTC
>14|TRBJ1-1|.|TRBV3-1/TRBV3-2|.
CASSHVLYRQGAFF
TGTGCCAGCAGCCACGTACTATACCGTCAGGGAGCTTTCTTT
>13|TRBJ1-6|.|TRBV11-2|.
CASSLGHYSPLHF
TGTGCCAGCAGCTTGGGACACTATTCACCCCTCCACTTT
>15|TRBJ2-3|few|TRBV3-1/TRBV3-2|TRBD2
CASSQIAGEEDTQYF
TGTGCCAGCAGCCAGATAGCGGGGGAAGAAGATACGCAGTATTTT
>12|TRBJ1-1|.|TRBV3-1/TRBV3-2|.
CASSPGIPEAFF
TGTGCCAGCAGCCCAGGGATCCCTGAAGCTTTCTTT
>15|TRBJ1-2|.|TRBV6-5|.
CASTTSGRPNYGYTF
TGTGCCAGCACGACATCCGGGAGGCCTAACTATGGCTACACCTTC
>17|TRBJ2-1|.|TRBV3-1/TRBV3-2|.
CASSQDERALAYNEQFF
TGTGCCAGCAGCCAAGATGAGCGGGCTCTGGCCTACAATGAGCAGTTCTTC
>15|TRBJ1-3|.|TRBV27|.
CASSLSRGSGNTIYF
TGTGCCAGCAGTTTATCGAGAGGCTCTGGAAACACCATATATTTT
>11|TRBJ1-1|.|TRBV7-9|.
CASSPGTQAFF
TGTGCCAGCAGCCCCGGGACACAAGCTTTCTTT
>18|TRBJ1-2|.|TRBV9|TRBD1
CASSPPKSTGGSGYGYTF
TGTGCCAGCAGCCCACCGAAAAGTACAGGGGGCAGTGGCTATGGCTACACCTTC
>17|TRBJ2-5|.|TRBV30|TRBD2
CAWSVGLRAGSQETQYF
TGTGCCTGGAGTGTTGGCCTGAGAGCGGGATCCCAAGAGACCCAGTACTTC
>16|TRBJ2-7|.|TRBV5-6|.
CASSSQAALAPYEQYF
TGTGCCAGCAGCTCCCAGGCAGCCCTCGCCCCCTACGAGCAGTACTTC
>15|TRBJ1-1|.|TRBV27|.
CASSSVLTGGTEAFF
TGTGCCAGCAGTTCCGTCTTAACCGGGGGGACTGAAGCTTTCTTT
>16|TRBJ2-5|.|TRBV6-2/TRBV6-3|TRBD2
CASSYLTSGEKETQYF
TGTGCCAGCAGTTACTTAACCAGCGGGGAGAAAGAGACCCAGTACTTC
>15|TRBJ2-1|.|TRBV29-1|TRBD2
CSAKTGTSGFNEQFF
TGCAGCGCGAAAACCGGGACTAGCGGGTTTAATGAGCAGTTCTTC
>14|TRBJ2-3|.|TRBV5-8|.
CASSHPTGTDTQYF
TGTGCCAGCAGCCACCCGACGGGAACAGATACGCAGTATTTT
>15|TRBJ1-1|.|TRBV6-5|TRBD1
CASRVPGTGGTEAFF
TGTGCCAGCAGAGTTCCCGGGACAGGGGGCACTGAAGCTTTCTTT
>14|TRBJ2-7|.|TRBV5-1|TRBD1
CASSSGQGIDEQYF
TGCGCCAGCAGCTCGGGACAGGGAATCGACGAGCAGTACTTC
>14|TRBJ1-2|.|TRBV27|TRBD1
CASSLQGGSYGYTF
TGTGCCAGCAGTCTCCAGGGGGGATCCTATGGCTACACCTTC
>16|TRBJ2-2|.|TRBV9|TRBD2
CASSVAIAGVAGELFF
TGTGCCAGCAGCGTAGCGATAGCGGGAGTAGCCGGGGAGCTGTTTTTT
>15|TRBJ1-4|.|TRBV6-4|.
CASSYPWGLNEKLFF
TGTGCCAGCAGCTACCCATGGGGCCTTAATGAAAAACTGTTTTTT
>16|TRBJ2-5|.|TRBV4-3|TRBD2
CASSQDLSGSQETQYF
TGCGCCAGCAGCCAAGATCTTAGCGGGAGCCAAGAGACCCAGTACTTC
>17|TRBJ2-3|.|TRBV28|TRBD1
CASSFSRDSDLTDTQYF
TGTGCCAGCAGTTTCAGCCGGGACAGCGACCTCACAGATACGCAGTATTTT
>15|TRBJ2-7|.|TRBV4-1|.
CASSQEPRLTYEQYF
TGCGCCAGCAGCCAAGAACCGCGACTAACCTACGAGCAGTACTTC
>16|TRBJ2-1|.|TRBV10-3|.
CAISEGRGNSYNEQFF
TGTGCCATCAGTGAGGGACGCGGGAACTCCTACAATGAGCAGTTCTTC
>15|TRBJ1-2|.|TRBV4-2|.
CASSQENRQGSGYTF
TGTGCCAGCAGCCAAGAAAATAGGCAGGGGAGTGGCTACACCTTC
>13|TRBJ1-1|.|TRBV28|.
CASSLEVKPEAFF
TGTGCCAGCAGTTTAGAGGTTAAACCTGAAGCTTTCTTT
>15|TRBJ2-5|.|TRBV7-3|TRBD2
CASSDSGTWGETQYF
TGTGCCAGCAGCGATAGCGGGACGTGGGGAGAGACCCAGTACTTC
>13|TRBJ2-5|.|TRBV18|TRBD2
CASSLGGKETQYF
TGTGCCAGCTCCCTGGGAGGGAAGGAGACCCAGTACTTC
>14|TRBJ1-5|once|TRBV28|.
CASSEYRRNQPQHF
TGTGCCAGCAGCGAGTACAGGCGCAATCAGCCCCAGCATTTT
>15|TRBJ2-1|.|TRBV25-1|.
CASSEGRGSYNEQFF
TGTGCCAGCAGTGAAGGCCGGGGCTCCTACAATGAGCAGTTCTTC
>12|TRBJ1-1|.|TRBV28|.
CASSLSYREAFF
TGTGCCAGCAGTTTATCGTACAGGGAAGCTTTCTTT